The source of this T cell receptor beta chain is a study of cytomegalovirus exposure and HLA in healthy donors. Use of 60 Vbeta and 13 Jbeta primers characterized the PCR. Data came from immunoSEQ multiplex PCR; TCRdb stores just in-frame clones and leaves some out. This table lists about 130,000 clones. The CDR3 contains 14 residues. Between the trimmed V and J ends, which lost 7 bases and 8 bases, there was a span of 20 bases. The germline V gene encodes CDR1 MDHEN and CDR2 SYDVKM. This clonotype originated in a man aged 18 to 29 in good health and CMV-seronegative. Sequenced material: PBMCs. The V and J genes are TRBV28 and TRBJ1-2, with D perhaps TRBD1 (6 bases). CDR3 protein: CASTLGGGLRGYTF. Written as DNA, the CDR3 is TGTGCCAGCACCCTGGGGGGGGGCCTCAGGGGCTACACCTTC.